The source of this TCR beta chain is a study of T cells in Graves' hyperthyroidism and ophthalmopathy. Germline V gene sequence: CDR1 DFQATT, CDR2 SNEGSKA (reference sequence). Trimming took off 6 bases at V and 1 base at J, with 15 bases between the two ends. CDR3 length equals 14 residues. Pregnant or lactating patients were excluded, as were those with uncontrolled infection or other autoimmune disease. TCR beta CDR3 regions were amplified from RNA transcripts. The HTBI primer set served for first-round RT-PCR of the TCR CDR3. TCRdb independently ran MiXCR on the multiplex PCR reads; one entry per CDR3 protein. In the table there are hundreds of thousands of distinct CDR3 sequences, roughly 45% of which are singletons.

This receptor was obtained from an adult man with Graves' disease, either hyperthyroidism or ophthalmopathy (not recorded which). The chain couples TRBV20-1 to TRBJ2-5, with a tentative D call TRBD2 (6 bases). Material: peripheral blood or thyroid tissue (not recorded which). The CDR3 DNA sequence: TGCAGTGCCAACCCCCGGGGGATCCAAGAGACCCAGTACTTC. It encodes CSANPRGIQETQYF.